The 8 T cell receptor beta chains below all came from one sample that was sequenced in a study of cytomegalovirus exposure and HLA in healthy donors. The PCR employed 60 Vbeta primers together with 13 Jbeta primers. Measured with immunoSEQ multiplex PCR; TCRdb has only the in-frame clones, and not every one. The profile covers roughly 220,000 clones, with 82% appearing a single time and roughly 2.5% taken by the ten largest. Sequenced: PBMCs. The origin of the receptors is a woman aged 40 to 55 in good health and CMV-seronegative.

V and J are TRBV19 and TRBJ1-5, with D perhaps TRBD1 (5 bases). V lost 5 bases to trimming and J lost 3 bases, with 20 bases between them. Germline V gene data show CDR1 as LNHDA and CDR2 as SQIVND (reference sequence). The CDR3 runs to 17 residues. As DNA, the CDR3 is TGTGCCAGTAGTTCCTATACAGGAAAAGGGGTCAATCAGCCCCAGCATTTT. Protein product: CASSSYTGKGVNQPQHF.

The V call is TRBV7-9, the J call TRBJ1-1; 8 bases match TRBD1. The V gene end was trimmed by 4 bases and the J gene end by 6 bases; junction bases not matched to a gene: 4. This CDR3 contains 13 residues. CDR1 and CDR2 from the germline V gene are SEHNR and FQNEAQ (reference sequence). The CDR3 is CASSSGTGPEAFF. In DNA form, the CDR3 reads TGTGCCAGCAGCTCCGGGACAGGCCCTGAAGCTTTCTTT.

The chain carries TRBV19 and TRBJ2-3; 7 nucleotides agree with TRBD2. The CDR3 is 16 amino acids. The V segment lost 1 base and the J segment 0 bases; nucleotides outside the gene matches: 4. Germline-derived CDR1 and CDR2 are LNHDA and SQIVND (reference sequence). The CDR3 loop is CASSIVGAGSTDTQYF. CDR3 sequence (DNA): TGTGCCAGTAGTATAGTCGGAGCGGGAAGCACAGATACGCAGTATTTT.

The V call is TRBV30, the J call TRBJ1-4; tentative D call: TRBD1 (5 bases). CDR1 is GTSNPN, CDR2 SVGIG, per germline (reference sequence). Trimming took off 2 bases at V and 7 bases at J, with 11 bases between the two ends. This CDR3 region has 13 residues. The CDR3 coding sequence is TGTGCCTGGAGTCCCCAGGGTGTTGAAAAACTGTTTTTT. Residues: CAWSPQGVEKLFF.

As DNA, the CDR3 is TGTGCCAGCACTAGAACCGGAGGTGGGGGGGAGACCCAGTACTTC. Encoded protein: CASTRTGGGGETQYF. V is TRBV5-4 and J is TRBJ2-5; possibly TRBD2 for D (6 bases). The CDR3 is made up of 15 amino acids. Germline V CDR1 and CDR2: SGHNT, YYREEE (reference sequence). V lost 6 bases and J lost 5, with 20 bases in between.

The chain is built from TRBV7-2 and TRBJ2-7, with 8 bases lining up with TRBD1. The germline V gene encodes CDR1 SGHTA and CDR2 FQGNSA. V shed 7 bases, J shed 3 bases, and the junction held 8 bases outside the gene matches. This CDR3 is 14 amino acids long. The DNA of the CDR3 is TGTGCCAGCACGACGACAGGGGTCCTCTACGAGCAGTACTTC. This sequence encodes CASTTTGVLYEQYF. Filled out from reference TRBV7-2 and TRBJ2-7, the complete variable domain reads GAGVSQSPSNKVTEKGKDVELRCDPISGHTALYWYRQSLGQGLEFLIYFQGNSAPDKSGLPSDRFSAERTGGSVSTLTIQRTQQEDSAVYLCASTTTGVLYEQYFGPGTRLTVT.

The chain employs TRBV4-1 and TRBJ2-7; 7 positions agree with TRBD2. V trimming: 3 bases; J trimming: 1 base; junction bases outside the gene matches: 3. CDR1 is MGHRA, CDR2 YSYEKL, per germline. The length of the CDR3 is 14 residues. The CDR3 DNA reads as TGCGCCAGCAGCCATGCGGGAGCGTCCTACGAGCAGTACTTC. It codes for CASSHAGASYEQYF.

The DNA of the CDR3 is TGTGCCAGCAGTGTACAACTAGGTAGCAATGAGCAGTTCTTC. Protein: CASSVQLGSNEQFF. V and J are TRBV6-4 and TRBJ2-1; weak D call: TRBD2 (5 bases). With 4 bases removed from V and 6 bases from J, the gap between germline ends came to 13 bases. This CDR3 is built from 14 residues. The germline CDR1 and CDR2 sequences are MRHNA and SNTAGT.